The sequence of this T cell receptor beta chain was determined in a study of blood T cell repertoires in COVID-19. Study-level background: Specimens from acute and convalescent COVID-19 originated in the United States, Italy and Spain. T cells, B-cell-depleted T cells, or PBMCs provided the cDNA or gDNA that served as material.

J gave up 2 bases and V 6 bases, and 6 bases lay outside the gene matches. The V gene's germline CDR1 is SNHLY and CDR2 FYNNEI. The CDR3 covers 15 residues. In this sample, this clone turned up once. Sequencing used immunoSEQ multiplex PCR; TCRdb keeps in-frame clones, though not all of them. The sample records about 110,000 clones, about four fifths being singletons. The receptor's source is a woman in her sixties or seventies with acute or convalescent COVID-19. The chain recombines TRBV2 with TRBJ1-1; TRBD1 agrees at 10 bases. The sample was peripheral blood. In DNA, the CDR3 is TGTGCCAGCAGGAAAAGGACAGGGGGAAACACTGAAGCTTTCTTT. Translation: CASRKRTGGNTEAFF.